The subject of this entry is one TCR beta chain. Its antigen is currently not known. No base quality information exists; no much larger clone differs at one position. One collaborating source in Seattle enrolled patients while the patients were actively infected and followed the patients over time throughout the course of disease. Collaborating institutions collected whole blood in K2EDTA tubes following their own protocols. For TCRbeta analysis, collaborators shipped samples as frozen whole blood, isolated PBMCs, or DNA extracted from either of those sample types. This sample was included in a study of blood T cell repertoires in COVID-19 (dated by TCRdb to about 2020). As for the study more broadly: Collaborator samples came from the United States, Italy and Spain and covered acute and convalescent phases of COVID-19. The prospective study material was composed of cDNA or gDNA derived from T cells, B-cell-depleted T cells, or PBMCs. The dataset comprised deeply sampled blood TCRbeta repertoires from subjects exposed to, actively infected with, or recovered from COVID-19. The repertoires were released in a freely available public database intended as a resource for research on the immune response to SARS-CoV-2. Samples came from the ongoing ImmuneRACE study (first 160 participants) plus 1,254 subjects from 6 global collaborators. The sample metadata nearly always contained a de-identified subject ID, COVID-19 status, age in years and sex. Where HLA class I and class II types were available, the types were taken from metadata supplied by the sample provider, not from assay-based typing. General conclusions and limits of the study: How much clinical and demographic metadata was included differed by source and by participant, and the metadata was provided uncurated.

TCRbeta CDR3 regions were amplified from genomic DNA by means of the immunoSEQ Assay, a bias-controlled multiplex PCR. The study's processing was this. Within the assay, amplification of reference gene primers was used to estimate how many nucleated cells each sample contained. Sequence reads were collapsed and filtered to measure the absolute abundance of every unique TCRbeta CDR3 rearrangement. For each sample, productive Simpson clonality was calculated as the square root of Simpson's diversity index over productive rearrangements. The table was pulled from immuneACCESS by TCRdb, which kept in-frame rearrangements only. Such tables lose some clones; where checked, under half of the loss comes from unresolved V genes, and the rest has no known cause. V and J calls and clone size are given by that table; D and trimming were obtained from the DNA. The sample table contains roughly 160,000 clones; only one count was recorded for approximately 85% of them. Approximately 6.9% of the sample lies in the top ten.

CDR1 and CDR2, per the germline V gene (reference sequence), are LNHDA and SQIVND. There are 14 amino acids in the CDR3, from cysteine to phenylalanine inclusive. Only the CDR3 DNA stays, 42 bases, in frame from base 1. The V and J ends are trimmed by 5 bases and 0 bases, leaving 10 bases between them. The sequence links TRBV19 to TRBJ1-1; the D gene cannot be resolved reliably. The material sequenced was peripheral blood. This TCR came from an older man with COVID-19, enrolled during active disease. Here is the DNA: TGTGCCAGTAGTGGGGAGGCGATGAACACTGAAGCTTTCTTT. It encodes CASSGEAMNTEAFF.